Below, one TCR beta chain is given with its context. Its antigen has not been determined. These data originate in a study of monozygotic twins with inflammatory bowel disease (dated by TCRdb to between 2018 and 2021). Study-wide context: The full study comprised approximately 28 monozygotic twin pairs: nine German pairs (four IBD-concordant, five IBD-discordant) and 19 IBD-discordant Danish pairs. Disease-associated traits were sought mainly through comparisons between IBD patients and their genetically identical healthy co-twins within discordant pairs. Each individual had, on average, about 151 000 unique TCRalpha sequences and 181 000 unique TCRbeta sequences available for analysis.

From each donor, a roughly 2.5 ml peripheral blood sample was collected into PAXgene tubes and stored at -80 degrees C. Without any T cell sorting, total RNA was extracted from whole blood using the PAXgene blood miRNA kit on an automated QIAcube. Deep TCRalpha and TCRbeta repertoire profiling with unique molecular barcoding was performed on peripheral blood of monozygotic twin pairs concordant or discordant for inflammatory bowel disease. Smoking habits were recorded for all twin pairs, and each individual was classified as a current, former or never smoker. The method behind the library was 5' RACE. For each TCR library, 3,500 to 4,000 ng of total RNA was used. For each sample, cDNA synthesis was carried out in eight separate reactions using SMARTScribe reverse transcriptase. Unique molecular identifiers containing a 6-nucleotide sample barcode were introduced through template switching during cDNA synthesis. TCRalpha and TCRbeta cDNA was amplified in two nested PCRs of approximately 17 and 9 cycles, and bead purification was carried out after each PCR. Before amplification, cDNA was treated with uracil DNA-glycosylase and purified using the QIAquick PCR purification kit. In the second PCR, Illumina TruSeq-compatible adapters and sample-specific barcodes were added. Library quality and concentration were assessed using TapeStation and Qubit, and 4.5 to 6.5 ng of each library was pooled. Pooled libraries were sequenced on an Illumina HiSeq2500 single-index Rapid Run with 2 x 100 bp reads and custom sequencing primers. For the original study's pipeline: PCR and sequencing errors were corrected by UMI-based consensus assembly using MiGEC version 1.2.6. MiXCR version 2.1.1 was used for V(D)J alignment, clonotype assembly and CDR3 extraction. To normalise gene usage, clonotype sharing and MAIT/NKT TCR abundance, the analysis used the top 1000, 10 000 and 20 000 clonotypes per sample. Diversity was computed as the inverse Simpson index with the vegan R package after downsampling to 27 000 UMIs. Paired Mann-Whitney U tests on discordant twin pairs were used, with Benjamini-Hochberg multiple-testing correction. TCRdb reprocessed the reads and lists each CDR3 protein sequence as a single entry, with no DNA. The V and J calls follow TCRdb's processing rather than the paper's. The table for this sample shows about 160,000 distinct CDR3 sequences. 2.4% of the sample is held by the ten biggest clonotypes.

Results the study describes overall, beyond this receptor: IBD patients shared fewer clonotypes with other individuals than healthy twins did, most markedly in patients showing signs of disease activity. IBD patients had lower TCRbeta repertoire diversity, measured by the inverse Simpson index, than their healthy co-twins. Because patients received different immunosuppressive treatments, the repertoires may have picked up extra background noise and variability between individuals. The analysis was unable to tell different T cell subtypes apart. Repertoire similarity did not differ between concordant and discordant twins, possibly due to limited statistical power. No single strong signal or clonotype linked to IBD turned up in the results, so the idea that one exists was not supported.

According to the germline V gene, CDR1 reads SGHRS and CDR2 reads YFSETQ. Spanning cysteine to phenylalanine, the CDR3 consists of 14 amino acids. Only the protein sequence is given. The receptor was isolated from a human donor with ulcerative colitis or Crohn's disease, or a healthy co-twin of an affected twin (not recorded which). This chain joins TRBV5-1 to TRBJ2-7; TCRdb indicates TRBD2, and absent DNA this call remains unverified. Sequences were obtained from blood. The CDR3 amino acid sequence is: CASSLVGGSYEQYF.